This entry lists 23 T cell receptor beta chains sequenced from one sample in a study of blood T cell repertoires in COVID-19. Clones were sequenced by immunoSEQ multiplex PCR, and TCRdb holds only the in-frame ones, with some missing. The repertoire includes roughly 90,000 clones, about four fifths of them detected once, and roughly 2.1% sits in the top ten. The sample taken for sequencing was peripheral blood. The receptors come from an older woman with acute or convalescent COVID-19.

The CDR3 DNA sequence: TGTGCCTGGAGTGTGAAGGGGGCATTTGCTGAAGCTTTCTTT. It specifies CAWSVKGAFAEAFF. The chain recombines TRBV30 with TRBJ1-1; 7 bases agree with TRBD1. J lost 6 bases, V lost 0 bases, and 7 bases had no gene match. The CDR3 length is 14 residues. Germline V gene sequence: CDR1 GTSNPN, CDR2 SVGIG (reference sequence).

This chain links TRBV5-1 with TRBJ1-6; 7 nucleotides match TRBD1. Germline loops: CDR1 SGHRS, CDR2 YFSETQ. J gave up 7 bases and V 0 bases, and 1 base lay outside the gene matches. CDR3 size: 14 residues. The CDR3 DNA reads TGCGCCAGCAGCTTGGGACAGGGAAATTCACCCCTCCACTTT. Translating gives CASSLGQGNSPLHF.

The chain recombines TRBV5-1 with TRBJ1-5; D gene unclear. The CDR3 has 13 residues. The V and J ends lost 5 bases and 5 bases respectively, with 11 bases between them. The germline V gene has CDR1 SGHRS and CDR2 YFSETQ. Written as DNA, the CDR3 is TGCGCCAGCAGGACGGCGGTGGATCAGCCCCAGCATTTT. Translated, it gives CASRTAVDQPQHF.

This rearrangement joins TRBV18 to TRBJ2-1; possible D gene TRBD2, 6 bases. This CDR3 region has 16 residues. Trimming took off 5 bases at V and 15 bases at J, with 29 bases between the two ends. From germline, CDR1 is KGHSH and CDR2 LQKENI. The DNA for the CDR3 is TGTGCCAGCTCATCCGCGGTATTAGCGGTTGCCCCTCAGTTGTTCTTC. Translated: CASSSAVLAVAPQLFF.

In DNA, the CDR3 is TGTGCCAGCAGCTTCCAAGGGGGCGTGAACACTGAAGCTTTCTTT. It translates to CASSFQGGVNTEAFF. This chain joins TRBV7-2 and TRBJ1-1; 7 positions agree with TRBD1. V lost 3 bases to trimming and J lost 0 bases; unmatched junction nucleotides: 4. The CDR3 length is 15 residues. Germline CDR1 reads SGHTA; CDR2 reads FQGNSA.

In this sample, this clone turned up once. The gene calls are TRBV3-1 (or the pseudogene TRBV3-2) and TRBJ1-1, with D maybe TRBD1 (5 bases). Germline CDR1 is LGHDT and CDR2 is YNNKEL (reference sequence). This CDR3 contains 15 residues. V dropped 0 bases and J dropped 1 base, with 9 bases sitting between them. The CDR3 is CASSQEKGENTEAFF. CDR3 DNA: TGTGCCAGCAGCCAAGAAAAAGGGGAGAACACTGAAGCTTTCTTT.

The rearrangement uses TRBV7-8 and TRBJ1-2, with TRBD1 as a possible D gene (5 bases). Trimming cost V 6 bases and J 0 bases, with 29 bases left between them. This CDR3 is built from 20 residues. Germline V lookup: CDR1 SGHVS, CDR2 FQNEAQ. In nucleotides, the CDR3 is TGTGCCAGCAGACTAGCCAGGGCGGGCAACCCACGATCACCTAACTATGGCTACACCTTC. This encodes CASRLARAGNPRSPNYGYTF.

The table lists this clone with a few counts. This sequence joins TRBV19 and TRBJ1-4; 9 bases line up with TRBD1. In germline, CDR1 is LNHDA, CDR2 SQIVND (reference sequence). With 6 bases clipped from V and 5 bases from J, the junction kept 7 bases outside the gene matches. This CDR3 spans 15 amino acids. This CDR3 reads CASRPRDRENEKLFF. The CDR3 DNA sequence: TGTGCCAGTAGACCCCGGGACAGGGAAAATGAAAAACTGTTTTTT.

The chain uses TRBV6-5 and TRBJ2-1; D is perhaps TRBD1 (6 bases). From germline, CDR1 is MNHEY and CDR2 SVGAGI. V was shortened by 6 bases and J by 8 bases, with 14 bases between the two germline ends. The CDR3 loop spans 13 amino acids. The DNA of the CDR3 is TGTGCCAGCAGACCAGGGGTTTCCGATGAGCAGTTCTTC. As protein: CASRPGVSDEQFF.

The chain carries TRBV15 and TRBJ2-2; TRBD1 is a possible D gene (7 bases). V was pared by 2 bases and J by 5 bases, with 12 bases between. The CDR3 spans 15 residues. Germline CDR1 LNHNV, CDR2 YYDKDF (reference sequence). The CDR3 nucleotides read TGTGCCACCAGCAGAAGACAGGGAGGTACCGGGGAGCTGTTTTTT. Amino acids: CATSRRQGGTGELFF.

This clone has a handful of counts. V is TRBV3-1 (or the pseudogene TRBV3-2) and J is TRBJ1-6, with no clear D. V lost 1 base and J lost 0, with 16 bases in between. Germline V lookup: CDR1 LGHDT, CDR2 YNNKEL (reference sequence). The CDR3 totals 19 residues. This chain's CDR3 is CASSQAVLIPSSYNSPLHF. The CDR3 nucleotides are TGTGCCAGCAGCCAAGCCGTCCTGATACCGAGCTCCTATAATTCACCCCTCCACTTT.

V usage is TRBV18 and J usage is TRBJ1-2; 7 bases fit TRBD1. The V and J ends lost 5 bases and 8 bases, in that order; junction bases with no gene match: 17. Germline V gene lookup returns CDR1 KGHSH and CDR2 LQKENI. CDR3 length equals 16 residues. For the CDR3, the DNA is TGTGCCAGCTCAAACGATCCGGGACAGATTACCTACGGCTACACCTTC. This gives the protein CASSNDPGQITYGYTF.

This clone was detected only once. The chain is built from TRBV29-1 and TRBJ1-2, with D possibly matching TRBD1 (6 bases). Trimming removed 4 bases at V and 4 bases at J, with 10 bases between. There are 12 residues in the CDR3. The V gene's germline CDR1 is SQVTM and CDR2 ANQGSEA. The CDR3 DNA reads TGCAGCGTTGGCGGGGGCGGCTATGGCTACACCTTC. Amino acids: CSVGGGGYGYTF.

This chain uses TRBV2 with TRBJ1-3; 9 positions agree with TRBD1. V lost 3 bases, J lost 6 bases, and 12 bases stayed unmatched. Germline CDR1 reads SNHLY; CDR2 reads FYNNEI. CDR3 length: 17 residues. CDR3 residues: CASSEALGTGKVNTIYF. CDR3 DNA sequence: TGTGCCAGCAGTGAGGCTTTAGGGACAGGGAAAGTAAACACCATATATTTT.

The DNA of the CDR3 is TGTGCCAGCAGCTTAGATCAGGGGGCGGGCACTGAAGCTTTCTTT. The encoded protein is CASSLDQGAGTEAFF. The chain is built from TRBV7-9 and TRBJ1-1, with TRBD1 matching 8 bases. Per the germline V gene, CDR1 is SEHNR and CDR2 is FQNEAQ (reference sequence). V lost 1 base to trimming and J lost 4 bases; unmatched junction nucleotides: 5. The CDR3 sequence is 15 residues long.

This clone was picked up one time. CDR3 nucleotides: TGTGCCAGCTCACCCTCTCTTTCGTACGAGCAGTACTTC. It is translated as CASSPSLSYEQYF. This chain uses TRBV18 with TRBJ2-7; D gene unclear. V lost 3 bases, J lost 4 bases, and 10 bases lay in between. The germline V gene encodes CDR1 KGHSH and CDR2 LQKENI. This CDR3 is built from 13 residues.

The chain has TRBV5-6 and TRBJ2-2, with a weak D call TRBD1 (5 bases). Per the germline V gene, CDR1 is SGHDT and CDR2 is YYEEEE. CDR3 size: 14 residues. Trimming cost V 1 base and J 8 bases, with 12 bases left between them. CDR3: CASSLSRAEGELFF. The CDR3 DNA sequence: TGTGCCAGCAGCTTGTCCAGGGCCGAGGGGGAGCTGTTTTTT.

This chain uses TRBV5-1 with TRBJ1-3, with D maybe TRBD1 (6 bases). From germline, CDR1 is SGHRS and CDR2 YFSETQ. The V and J ends lost 7 bases and 0 bases respectively, with 14 bases between them. The CDR3 runs 15 residues. CDR3 in amino acids: CASQVGGSSGNTIYF. CDR3 coding DNA: TGCGCCAGCCAAGTTGGGGGCTCCTCTGGAAACACCATATATTTT.

The chain carries TRBV7-9 and TRBJ2-1; 10 positions agree with TRBD2. Germline CDR1 reads SEHNR; CDR2 reads FQNEAQ (reference sequence). The J segment lost 5 bases and the V segment lost 5 bases, leaving 6 bases of the junction unmatched. This CDR3 has 15 amino acids. For the CDR3, the DNA is TGTGCCAGCAGCGGATGGACTAGCGGAAACAATGAGCAGTTCTTC. The encoded protein is CASSGWTSGNNEQFF.

DNA for the CDR3: TGTGCCAGCAGTCTCGGGACAGTTAGCAATCAGCCCCAGCATTTT. This encodes CASSLGTVSNQPQHF. The chain employs TRBV2 and TRBJ1-5, with 7 bases identical to TRBD1. This CDR3 is 15 amino acids long. After removal of 5 bases from V and 0 bases from J, the junction contained 4 bases not matched to a gene. CDR1 SNHLY and CDR2 FYNNEI come from the germline V gene.

V usage is TRBV7-9 and J usage is TRBJ2-2, with D possibly matching TRBD1 (6 bases). This CDR3 contains 15 residues. Germline-derived CDR1 and CDR2 are SEHNR and FQNEAQ (reference sequence). V shed 1 base and J shed 4 bases, with 10 bases lying between them. The CDR3 bases are TGTGCCAGCAGCTTAGAGGGACACTCCACCGGGGAGCTGTTTTTT. It translates to CASSLEGHSTGELFF.

The chain combines TRBV4-1 with TRBJ1-4; no reliable D call. V lost 3 bases, J lost 3 bases, and 11 bases lay in between. The germline gives CDR1 MGHRA, CDR2 YSYEKL. The CDR3 loop spans 15 amino acids. CDR3 residues: CASSQRSMANEKLFF. DNA of the CDR3: TGCGCCAGCAGCCAGCGGAGCATGGCTAATGAAAAACTGTTTTTT.

The rearrangement links TRBV10-3 to TRBJ1-5, with D possibly being TRBD1 (5 bases). Between the trimmed V and J ends, which lost 3 bases and 4 bases, there was a span of 7 bases. This CDR3 contains 13 residues. Germline CDR1 and CDR2: ENHRY and SYGVKD. The CDR3 reads CAISDSGNQPQHF. Here the CDR3 DNA reads TGTGCCATCAGTGATTCAGGGAATCAGCCCCAGCATTTT.